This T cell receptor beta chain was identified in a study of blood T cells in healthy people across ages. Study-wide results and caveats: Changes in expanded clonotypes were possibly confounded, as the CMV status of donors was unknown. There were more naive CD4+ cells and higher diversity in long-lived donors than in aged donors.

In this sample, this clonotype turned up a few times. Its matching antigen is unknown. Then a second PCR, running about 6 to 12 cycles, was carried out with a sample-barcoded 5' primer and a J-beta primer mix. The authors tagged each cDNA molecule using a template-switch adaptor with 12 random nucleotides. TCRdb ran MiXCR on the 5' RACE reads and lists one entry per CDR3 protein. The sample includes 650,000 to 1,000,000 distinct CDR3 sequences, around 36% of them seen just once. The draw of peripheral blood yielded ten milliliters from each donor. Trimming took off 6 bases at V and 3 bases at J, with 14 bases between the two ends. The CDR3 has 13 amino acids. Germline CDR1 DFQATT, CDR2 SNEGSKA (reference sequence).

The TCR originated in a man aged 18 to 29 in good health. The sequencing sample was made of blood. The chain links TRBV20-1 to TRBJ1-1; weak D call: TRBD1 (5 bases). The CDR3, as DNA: TGCAGTGCCGACCGGGGGGGAGACACTGAAGCTTTCTTT. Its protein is CSADRGGDTEAFF.